This TCR beta chain was observed in a study of blood T cell repertoires in COVID-19. V shed 0 bases and J shed 4 bases, with 9 bases lying between them. The CDR3 totals 14 residues. Germline CDR1 and CDR2: SGDLS and YYNGEE. This clone was seen a handful of times. Assay: immunoSEQ multiplex PCR; the TCRdb copy retains only in-frame clones and omits some. Altogether 150,000 to 200,000 clones are present, approximately 86% being singletons, with the ten largest covering less than 3.5%. The sequence was collected from a woman between 25 and 40 years old with active or convalescent COVID-19. This chain joins TRBV9 and TRBJ2-3; D unclear. The material sequenced was peripheral blood. The CDR3 DNA is TGTGCCAGCAGCGTAGGAACATATCCAGATACGCAGTATTTT. Translating it yields CASSVGTYPDTQYF. The complete variable domain, with remaining parts taken from reference TRBV9 and TRBJ2-3, reads DSGVTQTPKHLITATGQRVTLRCSPRSGDLSVYWYQQSLDQGLQFLIQYYNGEERAKGNILERFSAQQFPDLHSELNLSSLELGDSALYFCASSVGTYPDTQYFGPGTRLTVL.